This T cell receptor (beta chain) was sequenced during a study of T cell repertoires in cytomegalovirus infection. In its sample, this clonotype was seen a few times. As yet, its antigen is unknown. CDR3 length equals 16 residues. From germline, CDR1 is SGHNT and CDR2 YENEEA. The V end lost 0 bases, the J end lost 5 bases, and 17 bases lay between the germline ends. TCRdb itself ran the reads through MiXCR, one entry per CDR3 protein. The profile covers about 69,000 distinct CDR3 sequences, with about 29% appearing a single time and 59% taken by the ten largest. This sequence was found in a human donor in good health (CMV status not recorded). Some clones in this sample may be carry-over from other donors' samples. This material consisted of CD8+ T cells from cultured PBMCs, taken from culture after CMV antigen stimulation. V is TRBV11-3 and J is TRBJ2-7; perhaps TRBD2 as D (5 bases). The CDR3 DNA follows: TGTGCCAGCAGCTTAGACCCCCGAGGGTGGAGGAACGAGCAGTACTTC. Translated, it gives CASSLDPRGWRNEQYF.